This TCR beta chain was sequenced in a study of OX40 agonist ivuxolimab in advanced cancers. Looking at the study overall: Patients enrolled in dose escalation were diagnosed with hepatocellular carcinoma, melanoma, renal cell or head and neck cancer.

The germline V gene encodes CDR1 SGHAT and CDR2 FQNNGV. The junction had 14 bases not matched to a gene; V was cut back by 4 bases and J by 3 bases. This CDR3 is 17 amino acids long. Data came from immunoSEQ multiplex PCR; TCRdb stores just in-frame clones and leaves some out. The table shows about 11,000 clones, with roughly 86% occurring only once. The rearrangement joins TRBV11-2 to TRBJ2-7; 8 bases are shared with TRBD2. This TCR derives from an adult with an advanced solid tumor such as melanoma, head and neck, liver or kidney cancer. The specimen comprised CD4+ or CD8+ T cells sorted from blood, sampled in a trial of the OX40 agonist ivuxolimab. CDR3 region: CASSSTPVGLAVYEQYF. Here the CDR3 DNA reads TGTGCCAGCAGCTCAACCCCCGTAGGACTAGCTGTCTACGAGCAGTACTTC.